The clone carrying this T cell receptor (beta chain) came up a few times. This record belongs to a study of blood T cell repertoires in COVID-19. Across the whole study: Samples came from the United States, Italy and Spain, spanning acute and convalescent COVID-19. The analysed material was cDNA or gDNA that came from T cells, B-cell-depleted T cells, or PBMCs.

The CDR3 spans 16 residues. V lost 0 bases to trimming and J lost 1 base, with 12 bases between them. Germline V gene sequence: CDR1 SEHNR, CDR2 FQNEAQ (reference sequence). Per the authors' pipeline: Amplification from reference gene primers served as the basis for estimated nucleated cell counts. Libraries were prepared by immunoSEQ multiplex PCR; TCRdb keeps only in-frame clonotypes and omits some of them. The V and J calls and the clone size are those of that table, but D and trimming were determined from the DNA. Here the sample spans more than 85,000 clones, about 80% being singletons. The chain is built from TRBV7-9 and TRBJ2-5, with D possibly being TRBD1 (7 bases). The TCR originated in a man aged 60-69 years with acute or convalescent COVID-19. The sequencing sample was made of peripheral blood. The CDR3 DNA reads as TGTGCCAGCAGCTTAGCTGGAGGGGGCGGCCAAGAGACCCAGTACTTC. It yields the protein CASSLAGGGGQETQYF.